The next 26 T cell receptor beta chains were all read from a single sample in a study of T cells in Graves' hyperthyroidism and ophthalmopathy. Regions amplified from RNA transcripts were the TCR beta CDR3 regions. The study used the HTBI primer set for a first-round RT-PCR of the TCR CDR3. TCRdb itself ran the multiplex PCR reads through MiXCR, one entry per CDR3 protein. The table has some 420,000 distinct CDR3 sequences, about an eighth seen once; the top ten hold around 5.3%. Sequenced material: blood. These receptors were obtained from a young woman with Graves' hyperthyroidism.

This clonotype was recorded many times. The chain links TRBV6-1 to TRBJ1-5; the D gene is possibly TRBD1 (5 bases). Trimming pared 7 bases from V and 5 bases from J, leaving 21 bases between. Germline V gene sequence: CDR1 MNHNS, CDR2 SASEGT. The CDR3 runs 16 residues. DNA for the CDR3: TGTGCCAGCACCACAGAAGGACACCCGCCCTATCAGCCCCAGCATTTT. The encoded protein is CASTTEGHPPYQPQHF.

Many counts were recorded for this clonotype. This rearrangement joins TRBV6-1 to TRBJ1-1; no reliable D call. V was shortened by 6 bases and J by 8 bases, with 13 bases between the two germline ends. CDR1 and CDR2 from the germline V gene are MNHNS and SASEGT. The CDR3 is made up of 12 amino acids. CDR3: CASSSVGKEAFF. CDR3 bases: TGTGCCAGCAGCTCGGTAGGGAAAGAAGCTTTCTTT.

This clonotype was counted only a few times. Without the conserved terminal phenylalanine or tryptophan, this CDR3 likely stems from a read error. The CDR3 DNA reads TGTGCCAGCAGCCCCCGACCGTTAGCCTACAATGAGCAGTTCCTC. Translated: CASSPRPLAYNEQFL. The chain joins TRBV9 to TRBJ2-1; D remains unclear. This CDR3 has 15 residues. Germline V CDR1 and CDR2: SGDLS, YYNGEE. Trimming removed 4 bases at V and 2 bases at J, with 13 bases between.

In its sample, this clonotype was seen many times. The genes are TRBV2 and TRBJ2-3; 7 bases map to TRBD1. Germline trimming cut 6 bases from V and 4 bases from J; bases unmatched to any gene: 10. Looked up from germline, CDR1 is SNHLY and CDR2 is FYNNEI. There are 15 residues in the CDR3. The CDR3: CASREMGQLSDTQYF. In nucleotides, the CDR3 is TGTGCCAGCAGGGAGATGGGACAGCTCTCAGATACGCAGTATTTT.

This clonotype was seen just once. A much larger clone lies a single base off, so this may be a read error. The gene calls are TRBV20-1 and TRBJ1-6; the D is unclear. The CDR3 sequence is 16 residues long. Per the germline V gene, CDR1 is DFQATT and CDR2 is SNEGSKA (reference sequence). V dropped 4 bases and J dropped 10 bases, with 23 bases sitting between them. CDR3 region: CSAKDFRAGVGSPLHF. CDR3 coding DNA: TGCAGTGCTAAAGATTTCCGGGCAGGAGTAGGATCACCCCTCCACTTT.

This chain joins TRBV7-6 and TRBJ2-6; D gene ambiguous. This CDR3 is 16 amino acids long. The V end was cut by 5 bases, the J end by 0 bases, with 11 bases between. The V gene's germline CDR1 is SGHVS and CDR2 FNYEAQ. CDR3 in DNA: TGTGCCAGCAGCCCGAGACGGAGCTCTGGGGCCAACGTCCTGACTTTC. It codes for CASSPRRSSGANVLTF.

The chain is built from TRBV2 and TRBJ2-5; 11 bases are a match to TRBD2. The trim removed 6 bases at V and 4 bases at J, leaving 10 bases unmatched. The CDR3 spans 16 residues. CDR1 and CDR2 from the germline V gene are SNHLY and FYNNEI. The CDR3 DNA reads TGTGCCAGCAGCTCCAGAGGGCTAGCGGGAGGAGAGACCCAGTACTTC. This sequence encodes CASSSRGLAGGETQYF.

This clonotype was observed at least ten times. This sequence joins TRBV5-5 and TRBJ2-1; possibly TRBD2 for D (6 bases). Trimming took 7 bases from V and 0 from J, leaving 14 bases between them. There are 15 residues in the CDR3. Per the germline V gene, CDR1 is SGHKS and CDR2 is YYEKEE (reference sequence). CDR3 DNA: TGTGCCAGCGTATTTAGCGGAAGCTCCTACAATGAGCAGTTCTTC. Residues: CASVFSGSSYNEQFF.

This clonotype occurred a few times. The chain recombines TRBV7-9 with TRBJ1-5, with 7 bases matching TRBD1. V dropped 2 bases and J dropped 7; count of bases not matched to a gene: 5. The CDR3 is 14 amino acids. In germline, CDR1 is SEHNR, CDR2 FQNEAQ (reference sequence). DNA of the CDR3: TGTGCCAGCAGCTTACAGGGGGAAGGACAGCCCCAGCATTTT. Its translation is CASSLQGEGQPQHF.

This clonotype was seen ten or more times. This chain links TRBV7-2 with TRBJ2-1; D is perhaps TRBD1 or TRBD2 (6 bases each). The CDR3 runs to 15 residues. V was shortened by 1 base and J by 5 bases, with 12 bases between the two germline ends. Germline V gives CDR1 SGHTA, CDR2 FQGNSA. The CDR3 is CASSLVGGGHNEQFF. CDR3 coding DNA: TGTGCCAGCAGCTTAGTGGGGGGCGGTCACAATGAGCAGTTCTTC.

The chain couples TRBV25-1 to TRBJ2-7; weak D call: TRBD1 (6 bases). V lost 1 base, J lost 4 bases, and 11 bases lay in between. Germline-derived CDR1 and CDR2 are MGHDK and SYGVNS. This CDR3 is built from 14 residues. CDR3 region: CASSESNRAYEQYF. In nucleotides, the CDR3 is TGTGCCAGCAGTGAATCCAACAGGGCGTACGAGCAGTACTTC.

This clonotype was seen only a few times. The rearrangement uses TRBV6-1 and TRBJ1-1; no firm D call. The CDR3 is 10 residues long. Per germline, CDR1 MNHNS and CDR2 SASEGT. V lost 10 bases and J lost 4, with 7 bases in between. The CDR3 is CATQSTEAFF. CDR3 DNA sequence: TGTGCCACCCAGAGCACTGAAGCTTTCTTT.

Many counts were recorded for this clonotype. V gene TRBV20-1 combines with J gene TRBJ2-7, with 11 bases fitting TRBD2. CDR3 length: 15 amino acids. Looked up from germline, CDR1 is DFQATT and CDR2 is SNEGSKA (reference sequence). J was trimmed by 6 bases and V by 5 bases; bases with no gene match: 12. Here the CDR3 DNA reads TGCAGTGCTGGGGGGGCGGCTAGCGGGAGGTTCGAGCAGTACTTC. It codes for CSAGGAASGRFEQYF.

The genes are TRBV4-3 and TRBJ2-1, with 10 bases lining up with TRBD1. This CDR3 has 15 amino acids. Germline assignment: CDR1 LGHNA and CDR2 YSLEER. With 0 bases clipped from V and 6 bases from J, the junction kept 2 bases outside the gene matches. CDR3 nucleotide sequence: TGCGCCAGCAGCCAAGAGACAGGGGGCGTCAATGAGCAGTTCTTC. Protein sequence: CASSQETGGVNEQFF.

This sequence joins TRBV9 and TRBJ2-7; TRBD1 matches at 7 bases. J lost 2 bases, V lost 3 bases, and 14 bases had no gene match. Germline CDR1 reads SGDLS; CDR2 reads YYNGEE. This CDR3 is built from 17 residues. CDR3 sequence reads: CASSAGTRTGQTYEQYF. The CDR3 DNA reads TGTGCCAGCAGCGCAGGAACTAGGACAGGCCAGACCTACGAGCAGTACTTC.

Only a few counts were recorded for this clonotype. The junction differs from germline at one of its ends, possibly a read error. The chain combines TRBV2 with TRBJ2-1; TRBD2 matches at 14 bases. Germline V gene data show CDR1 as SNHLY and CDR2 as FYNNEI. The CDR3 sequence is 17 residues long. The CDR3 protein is CASSQRGLAGAPNEQSF. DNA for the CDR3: TGTGCCAGCAGTCAAAGGGGACTAGCGGGAGCACCCAATGAGCAGTCCTTC.

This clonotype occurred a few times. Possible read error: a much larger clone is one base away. CDR3 amino acids: CSARRGSIFYEQYF. In nucleotides, the CDR3 is TGCAGTGCTAGGCGCGGGAGTATATTCTACGAGCAGTACTTC. This rearrangement joins TRBV20-1 to TRBJ2-7, with 7 bases fitting TRBD2. After removal of 3 bases from V and 3 bases from J, the junction contained 8 bases not matched to a gene. The V gene's germline CDR1 is DFQATT and CDR2 SNEGSKA (reference sequence). The CDR3 sequence is 14 residues long.

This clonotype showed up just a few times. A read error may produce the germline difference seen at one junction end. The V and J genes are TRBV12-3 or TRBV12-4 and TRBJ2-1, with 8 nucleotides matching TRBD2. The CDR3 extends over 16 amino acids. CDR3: CASSLYASGLYNGQFF. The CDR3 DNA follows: TGTGCCAGCAGTTTATACGCTAGCGGGTTATACAATGGGCAGTTCTTC.

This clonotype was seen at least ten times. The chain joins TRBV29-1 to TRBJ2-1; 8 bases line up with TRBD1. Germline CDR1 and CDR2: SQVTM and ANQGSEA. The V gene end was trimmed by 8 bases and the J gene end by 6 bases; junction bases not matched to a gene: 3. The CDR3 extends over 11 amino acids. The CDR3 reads CSLGQGNEQFF. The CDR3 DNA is TGCAGCTTAGGACAGGGCAATGAGCAGTTCTTC.

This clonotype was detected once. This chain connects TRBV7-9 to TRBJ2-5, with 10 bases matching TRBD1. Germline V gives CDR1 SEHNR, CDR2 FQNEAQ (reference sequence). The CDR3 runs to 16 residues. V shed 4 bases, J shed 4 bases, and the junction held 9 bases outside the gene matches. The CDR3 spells CASSSWTGGLGETQYF. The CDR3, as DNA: TGTGCCAGCAGCTCCTGGACAGGGGGTTTAGGAGAGACCCAGTACTTC.

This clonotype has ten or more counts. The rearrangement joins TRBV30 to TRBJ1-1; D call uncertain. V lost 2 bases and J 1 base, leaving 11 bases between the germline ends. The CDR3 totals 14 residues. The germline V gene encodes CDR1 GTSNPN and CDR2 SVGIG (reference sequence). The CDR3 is CAWSHSGPNTEAFF. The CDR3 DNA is TGTGCCTGGAGTCACAGCGGACCGAACACTGAAGCTTTCTTT.

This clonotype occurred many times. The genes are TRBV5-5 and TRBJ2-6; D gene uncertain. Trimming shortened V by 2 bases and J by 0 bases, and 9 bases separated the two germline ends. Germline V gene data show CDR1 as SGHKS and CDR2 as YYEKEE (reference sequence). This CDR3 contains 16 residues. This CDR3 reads CASSLSLISGANVLTF. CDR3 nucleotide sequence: TGTGCCAGCAGCTTATCCCTCATCTCTGGGGCCAACGTCCTGACTTTC.

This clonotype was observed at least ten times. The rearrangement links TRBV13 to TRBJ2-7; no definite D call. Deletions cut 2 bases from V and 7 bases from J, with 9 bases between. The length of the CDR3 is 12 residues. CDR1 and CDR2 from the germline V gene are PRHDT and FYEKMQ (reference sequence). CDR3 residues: CASSLHSMEQYF. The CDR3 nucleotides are TGTGCCAGCAGCTTACACTCGATGGAGCAGTACTTC.

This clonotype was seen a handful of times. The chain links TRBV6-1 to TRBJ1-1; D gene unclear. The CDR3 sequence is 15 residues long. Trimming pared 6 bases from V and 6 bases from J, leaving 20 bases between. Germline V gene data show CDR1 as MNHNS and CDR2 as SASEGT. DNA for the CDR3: TGTGCCAGCAGCCCAACCTCCCCCCTGCCCCCTGAAGCTTTCTTT. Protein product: CASSPTSPLPPEAFF.

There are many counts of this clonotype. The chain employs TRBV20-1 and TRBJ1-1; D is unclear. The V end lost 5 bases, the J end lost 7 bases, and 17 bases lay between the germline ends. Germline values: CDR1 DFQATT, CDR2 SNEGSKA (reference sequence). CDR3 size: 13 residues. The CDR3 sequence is CSAAPTVSGEAFF. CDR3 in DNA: TGCAGTGCTGCCCCGACCGTAAGCGGTGAAGCTTTCTTT.

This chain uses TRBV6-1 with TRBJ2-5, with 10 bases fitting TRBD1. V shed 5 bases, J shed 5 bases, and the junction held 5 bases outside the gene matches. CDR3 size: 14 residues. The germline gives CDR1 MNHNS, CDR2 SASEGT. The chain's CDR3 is CASSTGGQGETQYF. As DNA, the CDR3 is TGTGCCAGCAGTACGGGGGGACAGGGGGAGACCCAGTACTTC.